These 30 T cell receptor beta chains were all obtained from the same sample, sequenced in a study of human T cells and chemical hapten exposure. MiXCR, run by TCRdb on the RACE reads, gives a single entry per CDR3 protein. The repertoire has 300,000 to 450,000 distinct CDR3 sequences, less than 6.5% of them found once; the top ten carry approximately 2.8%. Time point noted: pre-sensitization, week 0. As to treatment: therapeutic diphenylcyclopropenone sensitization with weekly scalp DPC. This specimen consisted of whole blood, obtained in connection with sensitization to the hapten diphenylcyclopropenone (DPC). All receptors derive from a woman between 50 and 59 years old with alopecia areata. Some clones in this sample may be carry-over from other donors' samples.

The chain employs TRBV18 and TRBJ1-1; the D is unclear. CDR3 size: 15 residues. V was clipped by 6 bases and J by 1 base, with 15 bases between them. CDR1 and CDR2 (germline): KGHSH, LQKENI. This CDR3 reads CASSLTGTGNTEAFF. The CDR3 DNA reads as TGTGCCAGCTCCCTCACGGGTACTGGGAACACTGAAGCTTTCTTT.

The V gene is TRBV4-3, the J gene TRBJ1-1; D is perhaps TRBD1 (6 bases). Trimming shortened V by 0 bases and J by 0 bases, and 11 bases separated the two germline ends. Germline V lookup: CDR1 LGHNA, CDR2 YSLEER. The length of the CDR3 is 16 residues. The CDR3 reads CASSQDRGALNTEAFF. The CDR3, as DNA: TGCGCCAGCAGCCAAGATAGGGGGGCCCTGAACACTGAAGCTTTCTTT.

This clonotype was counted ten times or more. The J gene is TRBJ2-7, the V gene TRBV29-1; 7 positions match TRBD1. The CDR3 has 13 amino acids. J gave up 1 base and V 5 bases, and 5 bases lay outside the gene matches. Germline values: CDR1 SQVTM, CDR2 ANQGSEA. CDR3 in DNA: TGCAGCGTTCTCACAGGGGATTCCTACGAGCAGTACTTC. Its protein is CSVLTGDSYEQYF.

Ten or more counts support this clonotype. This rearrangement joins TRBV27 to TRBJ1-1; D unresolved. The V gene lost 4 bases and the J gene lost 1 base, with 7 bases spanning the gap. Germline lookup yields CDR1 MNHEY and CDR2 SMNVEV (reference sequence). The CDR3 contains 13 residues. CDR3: CASSSRANTEAFF. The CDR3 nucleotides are TGTGCCAGCAGTTCCCGAGCGAACACTGAAGCTTTCTTT.

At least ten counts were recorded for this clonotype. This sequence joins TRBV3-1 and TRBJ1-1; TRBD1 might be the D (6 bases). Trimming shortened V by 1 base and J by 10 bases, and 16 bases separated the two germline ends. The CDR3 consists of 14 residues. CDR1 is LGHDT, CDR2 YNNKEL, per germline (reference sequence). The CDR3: CASSQVRGSTPAFF. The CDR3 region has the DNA TGTGCCAGCAGCCAAGTGAGGGGGTCGACCCCAGCTTTCTTT. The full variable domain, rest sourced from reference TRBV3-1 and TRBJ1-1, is DTAVSQTPKYLVTQMGNDKSIKCEQNLGHDTMYWYKQDSKKFLKIMFSYNNKELIINETVPNRFSPKSPDKAHLNLHINSLELGDSAVYFCASSQVRGSTPAFFGQGTRLTVV.

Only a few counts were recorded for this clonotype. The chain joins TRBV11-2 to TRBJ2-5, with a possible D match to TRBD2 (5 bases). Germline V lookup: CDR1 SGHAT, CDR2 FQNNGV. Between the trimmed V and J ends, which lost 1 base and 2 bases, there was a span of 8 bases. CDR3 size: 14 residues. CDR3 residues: CASSLGLTQETQYF. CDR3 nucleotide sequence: TGTGCCAGCAGCTTAGGACTAACTCAAGAGACCCAGTACTTC.

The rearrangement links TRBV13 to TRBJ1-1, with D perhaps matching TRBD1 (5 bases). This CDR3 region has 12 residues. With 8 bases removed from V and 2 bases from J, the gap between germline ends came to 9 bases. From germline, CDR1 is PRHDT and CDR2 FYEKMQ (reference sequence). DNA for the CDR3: TGTGCCAGCGGGGGGTTTAACACTGAAGCTTTCTTT. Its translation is CASGGFNTEAFF. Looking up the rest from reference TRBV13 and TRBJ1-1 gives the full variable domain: AAGVIQSPRHLIKEKRETATLKCYPIPRHDTVYWYQQGPGQDPQFLISFYEKMQSDKGSIPDRFSAQQFSDYHSELNMSSLELGDSALYFCASGGFNTEAFFGQGTRLTVV.

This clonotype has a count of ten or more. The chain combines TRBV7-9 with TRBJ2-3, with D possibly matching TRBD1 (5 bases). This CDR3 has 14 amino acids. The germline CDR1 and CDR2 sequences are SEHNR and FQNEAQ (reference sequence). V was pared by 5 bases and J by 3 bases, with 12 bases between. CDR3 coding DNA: TGTGCCAGCAGCCCTCCTTCAGGGACAGATACGCAGTATTTT. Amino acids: CASSPPSGTDTQYF.

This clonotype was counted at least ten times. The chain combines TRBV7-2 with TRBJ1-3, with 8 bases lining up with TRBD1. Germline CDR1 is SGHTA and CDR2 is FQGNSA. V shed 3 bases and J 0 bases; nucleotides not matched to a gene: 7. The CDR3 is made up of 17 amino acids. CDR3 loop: CASSFSAGGRSGNTIYF. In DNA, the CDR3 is TGTGCCAGCAGCTTTTCTGCAGGGGGCCGCTCTGGAAACACCATATATTTT.

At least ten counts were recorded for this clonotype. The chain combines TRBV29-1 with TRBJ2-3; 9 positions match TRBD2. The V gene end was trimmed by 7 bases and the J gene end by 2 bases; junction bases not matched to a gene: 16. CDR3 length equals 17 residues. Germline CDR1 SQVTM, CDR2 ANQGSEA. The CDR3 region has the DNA TGCAGCGCCCAATTAACCGGGACTAGCCCCACCACAGATACGCAGTATTTT. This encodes CSAQLTGTSPTTDTQYF.

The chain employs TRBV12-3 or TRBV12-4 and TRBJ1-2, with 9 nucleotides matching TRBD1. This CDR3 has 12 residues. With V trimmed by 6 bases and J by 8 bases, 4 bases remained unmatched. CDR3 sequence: CASRGQGRGYTF. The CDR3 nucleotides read TGTGCCAGCAGGGGACAGGGAAGAGGCTACACCTTC.

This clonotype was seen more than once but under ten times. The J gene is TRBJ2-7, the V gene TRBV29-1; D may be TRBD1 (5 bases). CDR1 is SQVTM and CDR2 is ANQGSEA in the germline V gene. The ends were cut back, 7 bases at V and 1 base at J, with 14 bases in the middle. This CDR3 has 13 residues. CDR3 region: CSGGKGPSYEQYF. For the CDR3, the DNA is TGCAGCGGGGGAAAGGGGCCATCCTACGAGCAGTACTTC.

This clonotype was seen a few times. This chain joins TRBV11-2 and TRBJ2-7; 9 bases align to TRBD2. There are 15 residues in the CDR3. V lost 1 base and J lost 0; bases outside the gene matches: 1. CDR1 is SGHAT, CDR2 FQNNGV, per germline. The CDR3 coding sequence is TGTGCCAGCAGCTTAGGACTAGCGGTCTCCTACGAGCAGTACTTC. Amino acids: CASSLGLAVSYEQYF.

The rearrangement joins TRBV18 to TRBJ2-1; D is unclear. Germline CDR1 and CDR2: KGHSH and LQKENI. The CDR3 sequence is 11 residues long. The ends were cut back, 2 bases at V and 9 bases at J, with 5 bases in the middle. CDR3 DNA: TGTGCCAGCTCACCAGCAATTGAGCAGTTCTTC. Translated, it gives CASSPAIEQFF.

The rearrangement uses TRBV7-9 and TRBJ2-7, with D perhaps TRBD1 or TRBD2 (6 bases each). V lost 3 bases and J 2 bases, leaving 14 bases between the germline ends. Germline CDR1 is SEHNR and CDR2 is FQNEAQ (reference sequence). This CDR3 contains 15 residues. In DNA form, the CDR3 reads TGTGCCAGCAGCTTCCCGGGGGCAGGGCCCTACGAGCAGTACTTC. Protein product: CASSFPGAGPYEQYF. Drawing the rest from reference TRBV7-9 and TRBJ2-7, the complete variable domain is DTGVSQNPRHKITKRGQNVTFRCDPISEHNRLYWYRQTLGQGPEFLTYFQNEAQLEKSRLLSDRFSAERPKGSFSTLEIQRTEQGDSAMYLCASSFPGAGPYEQYFGPGTRLTVT.

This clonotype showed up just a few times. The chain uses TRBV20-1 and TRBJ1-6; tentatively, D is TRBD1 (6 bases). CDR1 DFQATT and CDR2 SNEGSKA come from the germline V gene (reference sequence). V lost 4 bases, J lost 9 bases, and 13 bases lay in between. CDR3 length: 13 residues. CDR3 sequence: CSAIRDTGSPLHF. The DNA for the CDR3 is TGCAGTGCTATTCGGGACACTGGTTCACCCCTCCACTTT.

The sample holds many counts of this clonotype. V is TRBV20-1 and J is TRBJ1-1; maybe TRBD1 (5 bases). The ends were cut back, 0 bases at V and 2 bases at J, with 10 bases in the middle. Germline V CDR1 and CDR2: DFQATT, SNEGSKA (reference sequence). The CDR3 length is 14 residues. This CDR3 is CSARDLRGNTEAFF. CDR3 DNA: TGCAGTGCTAGAGATCTTAGGGGAAACACTGAAGCTTTCTTT.

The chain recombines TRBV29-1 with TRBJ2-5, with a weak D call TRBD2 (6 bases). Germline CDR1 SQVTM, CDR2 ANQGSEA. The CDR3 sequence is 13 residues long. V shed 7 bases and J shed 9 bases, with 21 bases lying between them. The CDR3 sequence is CSGDAHLGGAQYF. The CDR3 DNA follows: TGCAGCGGTGATGCACACTTGGGGGGAGCCCAGTACTTC.

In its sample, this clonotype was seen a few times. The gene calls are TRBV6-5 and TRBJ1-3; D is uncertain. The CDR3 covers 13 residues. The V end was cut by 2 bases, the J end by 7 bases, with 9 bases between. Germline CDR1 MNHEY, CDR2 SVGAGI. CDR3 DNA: TGTGCCAGCAGTTACGATTTTGGGAACACCATATATTTT. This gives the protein CASSYDFGNTIYF.

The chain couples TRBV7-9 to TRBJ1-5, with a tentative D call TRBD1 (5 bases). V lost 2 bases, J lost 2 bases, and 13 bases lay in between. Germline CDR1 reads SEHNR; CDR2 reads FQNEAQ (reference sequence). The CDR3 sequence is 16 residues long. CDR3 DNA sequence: TGTGCCAGCAGCTTAATTAGGGGAGGAGGCAATCAGCCCCAGCATTTT. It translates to CASSLIRGGGNQPQHF.

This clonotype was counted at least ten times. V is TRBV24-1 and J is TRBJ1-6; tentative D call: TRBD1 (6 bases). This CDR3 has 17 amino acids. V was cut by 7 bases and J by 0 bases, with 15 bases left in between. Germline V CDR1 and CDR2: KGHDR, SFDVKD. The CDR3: CATREDSLSSYNSPLHF. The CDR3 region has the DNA TGTGCCACCAGGGAGGACAGCCTGAGCTCCTATAATTCACCCCTCCACTTT.

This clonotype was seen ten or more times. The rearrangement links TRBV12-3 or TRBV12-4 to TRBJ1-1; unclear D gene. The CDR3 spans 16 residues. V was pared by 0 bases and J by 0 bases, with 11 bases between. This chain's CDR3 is CASSLALRQVNTEAFF. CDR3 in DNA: TGTGCCAGCAGTTTAGCGCTCAGACAAGTGAACACTGAAGCTTTCTTT.

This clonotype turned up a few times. The CDR3 region is CASSQGGNSYNEQFF. The CDR3 DNA reads TGCGCCAGCAGCCAGGGCGGGAACTCCTACAATGAGCAGTTCTTC. The chain employs TRBV4-3 and TRBJ2-1; a possible D gene is TRBD2 (6 bases). CDR3 length: 15 residues. The germline gives CDR1 LGHNA, CDR2 YSLEER. Trimming removed 3 bases from V and 0 bases from J, with 9 bases in between.

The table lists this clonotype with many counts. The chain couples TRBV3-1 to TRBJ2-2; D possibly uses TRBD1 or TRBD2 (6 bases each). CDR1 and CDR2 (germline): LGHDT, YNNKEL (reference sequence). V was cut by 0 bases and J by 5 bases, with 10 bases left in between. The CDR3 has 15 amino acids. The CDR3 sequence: CASSQEPGATGELFF. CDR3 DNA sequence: TGTGCCAGCAGCCAAGAGCCGGGGGCGACCGGGGAGCTGTTTTTT.

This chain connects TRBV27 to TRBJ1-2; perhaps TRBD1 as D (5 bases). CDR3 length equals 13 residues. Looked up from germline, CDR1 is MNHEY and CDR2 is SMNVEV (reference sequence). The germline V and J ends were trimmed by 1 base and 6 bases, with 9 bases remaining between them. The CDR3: CASSLLGTDGYTF. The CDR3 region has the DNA TGTGCCAGCAGTTTATTGGGGACGGATGGCTACACCTTC.

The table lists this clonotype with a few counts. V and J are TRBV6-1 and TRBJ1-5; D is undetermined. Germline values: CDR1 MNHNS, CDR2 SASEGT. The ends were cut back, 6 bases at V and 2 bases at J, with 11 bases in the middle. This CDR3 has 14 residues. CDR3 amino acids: CASRRLDGNQPQHF. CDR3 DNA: TGTGCCAGCAGAAGACTCGACGGCAATCAGCCCCAGCATTTT.

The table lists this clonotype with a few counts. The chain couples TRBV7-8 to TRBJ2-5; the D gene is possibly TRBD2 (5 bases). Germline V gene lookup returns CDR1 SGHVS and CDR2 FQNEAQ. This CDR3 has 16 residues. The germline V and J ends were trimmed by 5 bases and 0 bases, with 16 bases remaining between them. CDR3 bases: TGTGCCAGCAGCCGCCGCAGCGGAGCGTACCAAGAGACCCAGTACTTC. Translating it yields CASSRRSGAYQETQYF.

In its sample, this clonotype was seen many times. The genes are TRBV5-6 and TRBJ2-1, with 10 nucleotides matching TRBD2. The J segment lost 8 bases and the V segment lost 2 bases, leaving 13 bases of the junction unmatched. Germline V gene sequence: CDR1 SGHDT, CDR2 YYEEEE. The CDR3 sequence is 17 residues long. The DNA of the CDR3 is TGTGCCAGCAGCTTTACAAGCGGGAGGGCCAATAGGGATGAGCAGTTCTTC. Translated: CASSFTSGRANRDEQFF. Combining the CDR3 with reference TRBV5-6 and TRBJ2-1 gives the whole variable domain DAGVTQSPTHLIKTRGQQVTLRCSPKSGHDTVSWYQQALGQGPQFIFQYYEEEERQRGNFPDRFSGHQFPNYSSELNVNALLLGDSALYLCASSFTSGRANRDEQFFGPGTRLTVL.

The CDR3 bases are TGTGCCAGCAGCTTTGGTCAGGGAGGGTATACGCAGTATTTT. As protein: CASSFGQGGYTQYF. The V call is TRBV7-7, the J call TRBJ2-3; 7 bases match TRBD2. V shed 3 bases, J shed 7 bases, and the junction held 7 bases outside the gene matches. The germline V gene has CDR1 SSHAT and CDR2 FNYEAQ (reference sequence). This CDR3 is 14 amino acids long.

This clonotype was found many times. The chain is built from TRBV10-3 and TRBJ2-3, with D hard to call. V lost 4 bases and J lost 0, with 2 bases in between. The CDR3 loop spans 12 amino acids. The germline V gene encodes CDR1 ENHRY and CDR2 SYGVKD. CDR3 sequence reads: CAISGSTDTQYF. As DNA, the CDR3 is TGTGCCATCAGTGGCAGCACAGATACGCAGTATTTT.